This T cell receptor (beta chain) was found in a study of identical twins. Notes on the study in general: Low generation probability was overrepresented in out-of-frame alpha sequences shared by twins.

CDR1 and CDR2 (germline): LGHDT, YNNKEL (reference sequence). The CDR3 extends over 16 amino acids. The V segment lost 0 bases and the J segment 4 bases; nucleotides outside the gene matches: 3. There are many counts of this clonotype. Its antigen remains unidentified. Each donor (without exception) was a healthy Caucasian. TCRdb fed the 5' RACE reads into MiXCR, producing one record per CDR3 protein. Among 200,000 to 250,000 distinct CDR3 sequences listed, 7.5% were seen once. These same records also appear under a second study, on yellow fever vaccine responses in identical twins.

The origin of this receptor is a woman between 18 and 30 years old in good health. Specimen: CD8+ T cells sorted from blood. This chain links TRBV3-1 with TRBJ2-2; 9 nucleotides line up with TRBD2. CDR3 amino acids: CASSQDASGITGELFF. The CDR3, as DNA: TGTGCCAGCAGCCAAGATGCTAGCGGGATCACCGGGGAGCTGTTTTTT.